The clone carrying this T cell receptor (beta chain) showed up just a few times. An end of the junction differs from the germline gene, which may be a read error. This sample was included in a study of beta chain features in type 1 diabetes. The CDR3 loop spans 15 amino acids. The germline V gene encodes CDR1 SGHVS and CDR2 FQNEAQ. Since all of the isolated RNA was reverse transcribed, expressed TCRB transcripts were what got sequenced. Profiled with immunoSEQ multiplex PCR; TCRdb holds only in-frame clones, not every one. The sample yields 900,000 or so clones, 15% to 20% seen once. The sequencing sample was made of naive CD4+ T cells from blood. This TCR was recovered from a woman between 18 and 29 years old in good health. This chain uses TRBV7-8 with TRBJ2-6; D not resolved. CDR3 DNA: TGTGCCAGCAGATTAGGGCACTCTGGGGCCAACGTCCTGACTTTC. The encoded protein is CASRLGHSGANVLTF.